One sample yielded the 3 T cell receptor beta chains listed below, sequenced in a study of regulatory T cells in long-lasting Graves disease (dated by TCRdb to 2020 to 2022). Sample time point, as interpreted from the label and publication: persistent/refractory GD, antithyroid drugs over 5 years with positive TRAb. For both TCR sequencing and RNA sequencing, RNA was extracted from PBMCs using TRIzol. Library preparation was by multiplex PCR. These reads were obtained on an Illumina HiSeq 4000. To build TCR beta libraries, CDR3 regions were amplified by Arm-PCR using iRepertoire HTBI primers. TCRdb redid the processing of the public reads, applying fastp at Q25 and MiXCR, and retained in-frame beta chains. Rows with one shared CDR3 protein collapse into an entry with the most common genes and DNA. This sample holds 650,000 to 850,000 distinct CDR3 sequences; roughly 30% were observed only once. Of the sample, roughly 46% falls within the top ten clones.

Material: peripheral blood mononuclear cells (PBMCs), obtained when the disease was refractory, from a patient treated with antithyroid drugs. These receptors all stem from a female donor with Graves disease.

Of note for this clonotype: A read error is possible here, since a much larger clone lies one base away. This sequence joins TRBV5-5 and TRBJ1-4; TRBD1 matches 7 bases. Germline V gene sequence: CDR1 SGHKS, CDR2 YYEKEE (reference sequence). CDR3 length: 15 amino acids. This CDR3 reads CASSPGQATNGKLFF. DNA for the CDR3: TGTGCCAGCAGCCCAGGACAGGCAACTAATGGAAAACTGTTTTTT.

This clonotype has only a few counts. CDR3 sequence (DNA): TGTGCCAGCAGCCTCGATACAGGGGTCCCTCAGTTCTTC. Amino acid sequence: CASSLDTGVPQFF. This chain links TRBV5-4 with TRBJ2-5, with 7 positions matching TRBD1. The J call may be wrong; the DNA end is better matched by TRBJ2-1. Looked up from germline, CDR1 is SGHNT and CDR2 is YYREEE (reference sequence). The CDR3 is 13 amino acids.

The rearrangement joins TRBV5-6 to TRBJ1-1, with D possibly being TRBD1 (5 bases). The CDR3 length is 18 residues. The germline V gene encodes CDR1 SGHDT and CDR2 YYEEEE. The V end lost 6 bases, the J end lost 1 base, and 25 bases lay between the germline ends. The CDR3 spells CASNHLGPKKKGNTEAFF. CDR3 DNA: TGTGCCAGCAACCATCTGGGGCCAAAAAAGAAGGGGAACACTGAAGCTTTCTTT.